This record looks at one T cell receptor beta chain sequence and its context. A second PCR, run for about 6 to 11 cycles, used a sample-barcoded 5' primer plus a J-beta primer mix. Each CDR3 protein gets one entry after TCRdb re-called the 5' RACE reads with MiXCR. This table has some 750,000 distinct CDR3 sequences, 20% to 25% appearing once. This record belongs to a study of blood T cells in healthy people across ages. Material for sequencing was blood. This TCR came from a man between 70 and 80 years old in good health.

The DNA of the CDR3 is TGTGCCAGCAGCCAAGTCTCGGGGGCAACTAATGAAAAACTGTTTTTT. It translates to CASSQVSGATNEKLFF. This sequence joins TRBV3-1 and TRBJ1-4; maybe TRBD1 (5 bases). This CDR3 region has 16 residues. Trimming left V 1 base short and J 0 bases short, with 9 bases between. Looked up from germline, CDR1 is LGHDT and CDR2 is YNNKEL (reference sequence).